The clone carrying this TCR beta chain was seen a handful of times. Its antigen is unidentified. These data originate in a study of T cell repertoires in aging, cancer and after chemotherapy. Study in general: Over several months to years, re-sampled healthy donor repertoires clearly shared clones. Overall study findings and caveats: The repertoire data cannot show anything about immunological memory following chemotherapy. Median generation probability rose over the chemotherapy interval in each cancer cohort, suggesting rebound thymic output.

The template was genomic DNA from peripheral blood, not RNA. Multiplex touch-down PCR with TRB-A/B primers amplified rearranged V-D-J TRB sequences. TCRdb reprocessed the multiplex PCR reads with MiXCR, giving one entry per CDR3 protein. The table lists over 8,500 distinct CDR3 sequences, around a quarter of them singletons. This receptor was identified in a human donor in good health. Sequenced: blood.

The CDR3 spells CASRDRDNTEAFF. CDR3 bases: TGTGCCAGCAGGGACAGGGACAACACTGAAGCTTTCTTT. The J gene is TRBJ1-1, the V gene TRBV6-4; 8 bases line up with TRBD1. Germline lookup yields CDR1 MRHNA and CDR2 SNTAGT. The J segment lost 2 bases and the V segment lost 6 bases, leaving 2 bases of the junction unmatched. The CDR3 is 13 residues long.